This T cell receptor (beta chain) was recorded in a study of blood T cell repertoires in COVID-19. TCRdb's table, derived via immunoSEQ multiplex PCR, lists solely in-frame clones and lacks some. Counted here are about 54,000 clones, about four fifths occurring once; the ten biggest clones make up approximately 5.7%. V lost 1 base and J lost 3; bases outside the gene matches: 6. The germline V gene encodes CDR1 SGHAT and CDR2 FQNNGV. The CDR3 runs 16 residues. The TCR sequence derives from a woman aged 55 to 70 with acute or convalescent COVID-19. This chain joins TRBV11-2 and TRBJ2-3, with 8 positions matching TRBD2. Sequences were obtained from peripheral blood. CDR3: CASSLVGGAPTDTQYF. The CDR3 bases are TGTGCCAGCAGCTTAGTCGGGGGGGCCCCGACAGATACGCAGTATTTT.